This TCR beta chain was recovered during a study of beta chain features in type 1 diabetes. Sequenced material consisted of expressed TCRB transcripts (all of the isolated RNA was reverse transcribed). Method: immunoSEQ multiplex PCR; TCRdb's copy keeps in-frame clones and lacks some. The sample has under 900,000 clones; roughly 15% are singletons. CDR3 length: 12 residues. The V and J ends lost 6 bases and 8 bases, in that order; junction bases with no gene match: 7. The germline V gene has CDR1 ENHRY and CDR2 SYGVKD. Notes on the study in general: The question left open here concerned HLA type influencing TCRB rearrangement. There were fewer insertions and more deletions at the VDJ junctions of type 1 diabetes patients.

Averaging roughly 120 mL, one heparinised blood draw came from each individual donor. Sorting of CD4+ naive, central memory, regulatory and stem cell-like memory cells was performed via CD45RO/CCR7/CD25/CD127/CD95/CD27. This clone has a handful of counts. The antigen is not known. This clonotype was sampled from a woman aged 18 to 35 in good health. The chain employs TRBV10-3 and TRBJ2-7; 7 bases map to TRBD1. The sequenced sample consisted of naive CD4+ T cells from blood. CDR3 region: CAIRSPTGQQYF. The CDR3 nucleotides read TGTGCCATCAGGAGTCCGACAGGGCAGCAGTACTTC.